This TCR beta chain was profiled in a study of T cells expressing NK-cell markers. The CDR3 is made up of 11 amino acids. Germline loops: CDR1 MGHDK, CDR2 SYGVNS. TCRdb derives one entry per CDR3 protein from the 5' RACE reads, leaving out DNA. This table lists about 150,000 distinct CDR3 sequences. The clonotype was recovered from a woman in her forties or fifties in good health. This chain joins TRBV25-1 and TRBJ2-1. The sample consisted of blood T cells: a sorted CD56 or NKG2C T cell subset, CD4+ or CD8+ T cells, or bulk PBMC T cells (not recorded which). CDR3 in amino acids: CASSVGVDQFF.